Sequencing of this T cell receptor (beta chain) was carried out in a study of T cell repertoires in cytomegalovirus infection. Study background: CMV epitopes that were recently identified and HLA-C-restricted were used alongside well-studied HLA-B-restricted ones. In public TCR beta signatures, there were indications of both CMV infection and matching HLA type.

The study's findings and limits: The study found HLA-C-restricted CMV-specific TCR beta clonotypes dominating the ex vivo response. People with CMV and the relevant HLA were identified by cumulative public TCR beta family frequency.

TCRdb ran MiXCR on the reads and lists one entry per CDR3 protein. The data contain fewer than 1,000,000 distinct CDR3 sequences, roughly 31% of them singletons. In its sample, this clonotype was seen a few times. What it binds is not known. Between the trimmed V and J ends, which lost 0 bases and 1 base, there was a span of 7 bases. The CDR3 totals 13 residues. Germline values: CDR1 DFQATT, CDR2 SNEGSKA (reference sequence). This TCR came from a human donor in good health (CMV status not recorded). Some clones in this sample may be carry-over from other donors' samples. Source: cultured CD8+ T cells from PBMCs, taken from culture after CMV antigen stimulation. The chain carries TRBV20-1 and TRBJ2-7; D is uncertain. CDR3 coding DNA: TGCAGTGCTAGAGAGGGCAGTTCCTACGAGCAGTACGTC. Amino acid sequence: CSAREGSSYEQYV.